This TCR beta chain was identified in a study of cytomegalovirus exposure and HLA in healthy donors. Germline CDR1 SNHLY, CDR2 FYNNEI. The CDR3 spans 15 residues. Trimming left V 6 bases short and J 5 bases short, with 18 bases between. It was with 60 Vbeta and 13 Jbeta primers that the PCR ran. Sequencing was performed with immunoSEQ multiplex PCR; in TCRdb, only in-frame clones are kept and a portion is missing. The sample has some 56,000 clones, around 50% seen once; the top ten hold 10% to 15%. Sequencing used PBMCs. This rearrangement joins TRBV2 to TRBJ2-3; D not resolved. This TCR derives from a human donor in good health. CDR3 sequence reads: CASSLTSTPQDTQYF. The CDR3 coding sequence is TGTGCCAGCAGCCTGACTTCGACGCCTCAAGATACGCAGTATTTT.